The entry that follows covers one T cell receptor beta chain sequence. The data derive from a study of blood T cell repertoires in COVID-19. TCRdb's table, derived via immunoSEQ multiplex PCR, lists solely in-frame clones and lacks some. The data hold under 250,000 clones, with 70% to 90% observed a single time. Material for sequencing was PBMCs or T cells enriched from blood (not recorded which). The clonotype originates from a woman aged 50 to 65 with acute COVID-19.

CDR3 sequence reads: CASSLVTGGPVSGNTIYF. Written as DNA, the CDR3 is TGCGCCAGCAGCTTAGTGACAGGGGGCCCTGTTTCTGGAAACACCATATATTTT. The chain combines TRBV5-1 with TRBJ1-3; TRBD1 matches at 10 bases. CDR3 length: 18 amino acids. V shed 2 bases and J 1 base; nucleotides not matched to a gene: 9. CDR1 is SGHRS, CDR2 YFSETQ, per germline.